This note documents a single T cell receptor beta chain sequence. Together with a sample-barcoded 5' primer, a J-beta primer mix was included in a second PCR lasting about 7 to 12 cycles. All samples gave at least 3 million CDR3-containing paired-end reads. TCRdb re-called the 5' RACE reads with MiXCR, one entry per CDR3 protein. The sample consists of approximately 350,000 distinct CDR3 sequences, roughly half of them appearing once. This sample stems from a study of blood T cells in healthy people across ages. The CDR3 has 14 amino acids. The germline gives CDR1 DFQATT, CDR2 SNEGSKA (reference sequence). V lost 4 bases to trimming and J lost 0 bases; unmatched junction nucleotides: 5.

The chain employs TRBV20-1 and TRBJ1-2; 7 positions match TRBD1. Source material: blood. The clonotype comes from a man between 60 and 70 years old in good health. In DNA, the CDR3 is TGCAGTGCTACTCGGACAGGAGCTAACTATGGCTACACCTTC. Amino acid sequence: CSATRTGANYGYTF.